The 5 T cell receptor beta chains listed next were all sequenced from one sample in a study of CD4 T cells in relation to SARS-CoV-2 and coronaviruses (dated by TCRdb to the early 2020s). The library was made by the immunoSEQ multiplex PCR assay. TCRdb re-hosts the immuneACCESS table, in-frame sequences only. Its copies lack some clones; in the studies checked, an unresolved V gene accounts for under half of them, and the cause for the rest is not known. Here the sample has about 30,000 clones; roughly 82% occur a single time. 3.4% of the sample comes from the top ten. These receptors' antigens are unknown. The sample comprised memory CD4+ T cells from PBMCs, cultured in vitro. The cell subset or site tag for this specimen amounts to: memory (non-naive) CD4+ T cells. The receptors originated from an adult with COVID-19.

The chain links TRBV29-1 to TRBJ2-3; no reliable D call. V was cut by 7 bases and J by 4 bases, with 6 bases left in between. From germline, CDR1 is SQVTM and CDR2 ANQGSEA. The length of the CDR3 is 10 residues. The CDR3 bases are TGCAGCGCAGCATCAGATACGCAGTATTTT. Encoded protein: CSAASDTQYF.

This chain connects TRBV12-5 to TRBJ1-4; 10 nucleotides line up with TRBD1. CDR1 and CDR2 (germline): LGHNT, FRNRAP. J lost 7 bases, V lost 5 bases, and 13 bases had no gene match. The length of the CDR3 is 17 residues. The CDR3 here is CASGMPWTGTGAEKLFF. For the CDR3, the DNA is TGTGCTAGTGGTATGCCGTGGACCGGGACAGGGGCTGAAAAACTGTTTTTT.

The chain's CDR3 is CASSLGSYNEQFF. The CDR3 DNA is TGTGCCAGCAGTTTGGGGTCCTACAATGAGCAGTTCTTC. This chain links TRBV12-3 or TRBV12-4 with TRBJ2-1; no clear D gene. This CDR3 has 13 amino acids. V dropped 3 bases and J dropped 1 base, with 4 bases sitting between them.

This chain uses TRBV11-2 with TRBJ1-1, with TRBD1 as a possible D gene (5 bases). V shed 4 bases and J shed 5 bases, with 17 bases lying between them. The CDR3 sequence is 15 residues long. The germline V gene encodes CDR1 SGHAT and CDR2 FQNNGV. The CDR3 nucleotides are TGTGCCAGCAGCTCCTACGGGGGAGTAGGGACTGAAGCTTTCTTT. Its protein product is CASSSYGGVGTEAFF.

This clone was counted only a few times. The chain employs TRBV19 and TRBJ1-4; D remains ambiguous. Germline CDR1 reads LNHDA; CDR2 reads SQIVND (reference sequence). The CDR3 sequence is 14 residues long. Trimming removed 8 bases from V and 6 bases from J, with 16 bases in between. CDR3 DNA sequence: TGTGCCAGTTGTTCCGAAGCAACGGATGAAAAACTGTTTTTT. Protein product: CASCSEATDEKLFF.